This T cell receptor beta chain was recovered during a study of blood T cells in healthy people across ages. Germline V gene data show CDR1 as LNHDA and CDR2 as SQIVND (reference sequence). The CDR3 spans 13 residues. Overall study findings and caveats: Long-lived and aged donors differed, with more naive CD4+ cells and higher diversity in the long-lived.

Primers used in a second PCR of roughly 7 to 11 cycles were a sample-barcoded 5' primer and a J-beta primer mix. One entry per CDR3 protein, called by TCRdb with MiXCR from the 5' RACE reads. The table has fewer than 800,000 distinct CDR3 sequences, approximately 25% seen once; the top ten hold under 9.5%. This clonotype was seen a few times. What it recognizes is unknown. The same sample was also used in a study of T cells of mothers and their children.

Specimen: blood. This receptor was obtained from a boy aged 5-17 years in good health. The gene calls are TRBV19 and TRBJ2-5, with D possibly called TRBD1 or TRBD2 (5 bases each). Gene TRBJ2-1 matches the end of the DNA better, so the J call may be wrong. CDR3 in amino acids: CASRDWGTDEQFF. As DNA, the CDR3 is TGTGCCAGTAGGGACTGGGGGACGGATGAGCAGTTCTTC.